One sample yielded the 14 T cell receptor beta chains listed below, sequenced in a study of T cell responses to AZD1222 COVID-19 vaccine. Using immunoSEQ multiplex PCR, the repertoire was profiled, and TCRdb retains in-frame clones only, with some absent. The profile covers roughly 120,000 clones, with 70% to 90% appearing a single time and roughly 3.7% taken by the ten largest. The specimen comprised peripheral blood, sampled on day 0 of MenACWY control vaccination. These receptors were collected from an adult in good health.

This sequence joins TRBV29-1 and TRBJ1-2; 7 nucleotides agree with TRBD1. The germline V gene encodes CDR1 SQVTM and CDR2 ANQGSEA. Trimming cost V 7 bases and J 5 bases; bases outside gene matches: 7. CDR3 length: 12 residues. The CDR3 DNA sequence: TGCAGCGGGCGACAGGGACAATATGGCTACACCTTC. Amino acids: CSGRQGQYGYTF.

The chain has TRBV6-2 or TRBV6-3 and TRBJ1-2; tentatively, D is TRBD1 (5 bases). V lost 2 bases to trimming and J lost 2 bases, with 15 bases between them. The CDR3 length is 16 residues. CDR1 and CDR2 from the germline V gene are MNHEY and SVGEGT. The CDR3 DNA follows: TGTGCCAGCAGTTACCGTCCGGCTGGGGGAAACTATGGCTACACCTTC. Translating gives CASSYRPAGGNYGYTF.

The V gene is TRBV24-1, the J gene TRBJ2-1; weak D call: TRBD2 (5 bases). The germline V and J ends were trimmed by 3 bases and 15 bases, with 14 bases remaining between them. The CDR3 is made up of 12 amino acids. The germline V gene has CDR1 KGHDR and CDR2 SFDVKD. CDR3 in amino acids: CATSDLALDLFF. The CDR3 DNA sequence: TGTGCCACCAGTGATCTAGCCTTGGACCTGTTCTTC.

This clone was seen a handful of times. The chain joins TRBV7-2 to TRBJ1-2; 8 bases map to TRBD1. This CDR3 contains 16 residues. Per the germline V gene, CDR1 is SGHTA and CDR2 is FQGNSA. Trimming cost V 2 bases and J 0 bases; bases outside gene matches: 5. This CDR3 is CASSLRGQDANYGYTF. As DNA, the CDR3 is TGTGCCAGCAGCTTAAGGGGACAGGACGCTAACTATGGCTACACCTTC.

The chain has TRBV12-3 or TRBV12-4 and TRBJ2-2; D gene ambiguous. V was cut by 4 bases and J by 8 bases, with 11 bases left in between. CDR3 length: 13 residues. The CDR3 bases are TGTGCCAGCAGTTCCCTTCCAGGAGGGGAGCTGTTTTTT. Its protein is CASSSLPGGELFF.

CDR3 bases: TGTGCCAGCAACGTGGCCCTGAATGAGCAGTTCTTC. It encodes CASNVALNEQFF. The chain uses TRBV7-9 and TRBJ2-1; no reliable D call. The CDR3 totals 12 residues. Trimming removed 7 bases from V and 7 bases from J, with 11 bases in between. The germline V gene encodes CDR1 SEHNR and CDR2 FQNEAQ (reference sequence).

This rearrangement joins TRBV27 to TRBJ1-2, with 8 nucleotides matching TRBD1. Per germline, CDR1 MNHEY and CDR2 SMNVEV (reference sequence). V lost 5 bases and J lost 5; bases outside the gene matches: 13. The CDR3 sequence is 16 residues long. The CDR3 nucleotides read TGTGCCAGCAGTCCATCTTCCTACAGGGGGGTTTATGGCTACACCTTC. The encoded protein is CASSPSSYRGVYGYTF.

The genes are TRBV7-9 and TRBJ1-3; TRBD1 matches at 8 bases. The CDR3 length is 15 residues. The germline CDR1 and CDR2 sequences are SEHNR and FQNEAQ (reference sequence). J lost 2 bases, V lost 3 bases, and 3 bases had no gene match. CDR3 in DNA: TGTGCCAGCAGCTTTTCGACAGGGGCTGGAAACACCATATATTTT. Translation: CASSFSTGAGNTIYF.

CDR3 in DNA: TGTGCCAGCAGCTTACTGTTCGAAGCTTTCTTT. This codes for CASSLLFEAFF. This chain uses TRBV13 with TRBJ1-1; D is unclear. This CDR3 region has 11 residues. The germline V and J ends were trimmed by 2 bases and 8 bases, with 6 bases remaining between them. Germline V gene lookup returns CDR1 PRHDT and CDR2 FYEKMQ (reference sequence).

This clone was seen just once. V gene TRBV5-5 combines with J gene TRBJ2-7; 15 positions agree with TRBD2. CDR1 is SGHKS, CDR2 YYEKEE, per germline (reference sequence). The junction had 14 bases not matched to a gene; V was cut back by 4 bases and J by 3 bases. CDR3 length equals 19 residues. CDR3 sequence: CASSGRGTSGGFGFYEQYF. In DNA form, the CDR3 reads TGTGCCAGCAGCGGACGTGGGACTAGCGGGGGGTTTGGCTTCTACGAGCAGTACTTC.

This chain links TRBV29-1 with TRBJ2-3, with 12 bases lining up with TRBD1. The CDR3 contains 14 residues. Germline V gene data show CDR1 as SQVTM and CDR2 as ANQGSEA. V was clipped by 4 bases and J by 5 bases; unmatched bases: 4. The CDR3 DNA reads as TGCAGCGTTGGGGGACAGGGGGCAGGAGATACGCAGTATTTT. Translation: CSVGGQGAGDTQYF.

The sample holds a few counts of this clone. The J gene is TRBJ1-4, the V gene TRBV4-1, with D tentatively TRBD1 (6 bases). Looked up from germline, CDR1 is MGHRA and CDR2 is YSYEKL. Trimming stripped 0 bases from V and 7 bases from J, with 18 bases between. This CDR3 is built from 17 residues. CDR3: CASSQDMNRAMTEKLFF. The CDR3 coding sequence is TGCGCCAGCAGCCAAGATATGAACAGGGCAATGACTGAAAAACTGTTTTTT.

The V and J genes are TRBV5-4 and TRBJ1-1; D remains unclear. V lost 0 bases, J lost 1 base, and 10 bases lay in between. CDR1 and CDR2 from the germline V gene are SGHNT and YYREEE (reference sequence). The CDR3 spans 15 residues. The CDR3 loop reads CASSLGVGPNTEAFF. The CDR3 nucleotides read TGTGCCAGCAGCTTGGGGGTGGGCCCGAACACTGAAGCTTTCTTT.

CDR3 coding DNA: TGCGCCAGCAGCCAAGACCTGGGGGGGGGAATGAGGAATGAGCAGTTCTTC. Its translation is CASSQDLGGGMRNEQFF. This sequence joins TRBV4-1 and TRBJ2-1; the match to TRBD2 covers 7 bases. The CDR3 runs to 17 residues. Germline assignment: CDR1 MGHRA and CDR2 YSYEKL. Trimming at V came to 0 bases and at J to 7 bases, leaving 12 bases not matched to a gene.